These 27 T cell receptor beta chains were all obtained from the same sample, sequenced in a study of blood T cell repertoires in COVID-19. Measured with immunoSEQ multiplex PCR; TCRdb has only the in-frame clones, and not every one. The repertoire holds about 150,000 clones, with more than 65% as singletons. The sequenced sample consisted of peripheral blood. These receptors came from a woman aged 50 to 60 with acute or convalescent COVID-19.

The chain is built from TRBV10-3 and TRBJ1-1; 9 bases agree with TRBD1. The CDR3 runs to 14 residues. The V and J ends lost 10 bases and 0 bases, in that order; junction bases with no gene match: 6. The germline gives CDR1 ENHRY, CDR2 SYGVKD. The CDR3 DNA sequence: TGTGCCAGCATGGGACAGGGAATGAACACTGAAGCTTTCTTT. Residues: CASMGQGMNTEAFF.

Concerning this clone itself: Other DNA sequences of this sample code for an identical CDR3. V usage is TRBV19 and J usage is TRBJ1-2, with D possibly matching TRBD1 (6 bases). The germline V gene has CDR1 LNHDA and CDR2 SQIVND (reference sequence). This CDR3 is built from 13 residues. Trimming cost V 3 bases and J 6 bases, with 11 bases left between them. CDR3 sequence: CASSILQGDGYTF. CDR3 nucleotides: TGTGCCAGTAGTATTCTACAGGGAGATGGCTACACCTTC.

The chain combines TRBV29-1 with TRBJ2-5, with a weak D call TRBD2 (6 bases). The CDR3 spans 13 residues. The germline V gene has CDR1 SQVTM and CDR2 ANQGSEA. V shed 1 base and J shed 4 bases, with 10 bases lying between them. The CDR3 loop is CSVEGLGLETQYF. CDR3 DNA: TGCAGCGTTGAAGGATTGGGACTAGAGACCCAGTACTTC.

This clone appeared once. This rearrangement joins TRBV28 to TRBJ1-1; 9 bases are a match to TRBD1. Germline CDR1 MDHEN, CDR2 SYDVKM. The CDR3 contains 16 residues. The trim removed 5 bases at V and 5 bases at J, leaving 12 bases unmatched. The CDR3 nucleotides read TGTGCCAGCAGTGCGACAGGGGGAGGGTTATGGACTGAAGCTTTCTTT. Protein: CASSATGGGLWTEAFF.

The chain employs TRBV2 and TRBJ1-2, with D tentatively TRBD1 (6 bases). The V end lost 4 bases, the J end lost 5 bases, and 11 bases lay between the germline ends. Germline values: CDR1 SNHLY, CDR2 FYNNEI. CDR3 length: 13 amino acids. CDR3 in DNA: TGTGCCAGCAGTGCTACAGGGATGTATGGCTACACCTTC. Protein sequence: CASSATGMYGYTF.

This chain joins TRBV18 and TRBJ2-1, with a possible D match to TRBD1 (5 bases). V was pared by 5 bases and J by 0 bases, with 14 bases between. Germline loops: CDR1 KGHSH, CDR2 LQKENI. The CDR3 totals 16 residues. DNA of the CDR3: TGTGCCAGCTCAACTCGCCAGGGCAGCTCCTACAATGAGCAGTTCTTC. Its protein is CASSTRQGSSYNEQFF.

The genes are TRBV20-1 and TRBJ1-1, with TRBD1 as a possible D gene (5 bases). V lost 3 bases and J 4 bases, leaving 9 bases between the germline ends. Germline V gene sequence: CDR1 DFQATT, CDR2 SNEGSKA (reference sequence). This CDR3 contains 12 residues. In DNA, the CDR3 is TGCAGTGCTAGTACAACAGGCACTGAAGCTTTCTTT. It encodes CSASTTGTEAFF.

The rearrangement links TRBV7-2 to TRBJ1-5, with TRBD1 as a possible D gene (6 bases). The CDR3 consists of 15 residues. The V end lost 0 bases, the J end lost 5 bases, and 11 bases lay between the germline ends. Germline values: CDR1 SGHTA, CDR2 FQGNSA. CDR3 in amino acids: CASSLAAGVDQPQHF. For the CDR3, the DNA is TGTGCCAGCAGCTTAGCTGCAGGGGTGGATCAGCCCCAGCATTTT.

This chain links TRBV7-2 with TRBJ1-3; D is perhaps TRBD1 (6 bases). Between the trimmed V and J ends, which lost 1 base and 0 bases, there was a span of 7 bases. Germline CDR1 reads SGHTA; CDR2 reads FQGNSA. CDR3 length equals 15 residues. CDR3 in DNA: TGTGCCAGCAGCTTAGGGACAGTCTCTGGAAACACCATATATTTT. It is translated as CASSLGTVSGNTIYF. Complete variable domain (other parts from reference TRBV7-2 and TRBJ1-3): GAGVSQSPSNKVTEKGKDVELRCDPISGHTALYWYRQSLGQGLEFLIYFQGNSAPDKSGLPSDRFSAERTGGSVSTLTIQRTQQEDSAVYLCASSLGTVSGNTIYFGEGSWLTVV.

This chain connects TRBV4-2 to TRBJ1-5, with TRBD1 matching over 8 bases. CDR3 size: 14 residues. J lost 3 bases, V lost 6 bases, and 4 bases had no gene match. Germline V gene lookup returns CDR1 LGHNA and CDR2 YNFKEQ. In nucleotides, the CDR3 is TGTGCCAGCAGAGGGACAGGCAACAATCAGCCCCAGCATTTT. This encodes CASRGTGNNQPQHF.

CDR3 DNA sequence: TGTGCCAGCAGCGTAGCTTGGGGGGACTATGGCTACACCTTC. It specifies CASSVAWGDYGYTF. The V and J genes are TRBV9 and TRBJ1-2; possible D gene TRBD1, 5 bases. Germline lookup yields CDR1 SGDLS and CDR2 YYNGEE. V was pared by 0 bases and J by 3 bases, with 9 bases between. This CDR3 contains 14 residues.

In DNA form, the CDR3 reads TGTGCCAGCAGTGCACAGGAAAACTATGGCTACACCTTC. Amino acids: CASSAQENYGYTF. The chain has TRBV12-3 or TRBV12-4 and TRBJ1-2; D perhaps matches TRBD1 (5 bases). With 5 bases removed from V and 2 bases from J, the gap between germline ends came to 9 bases. There are 13 residues in the CDR3.

The chain combines TRBV7-8 with TRBJ2-3, with 11 bases that match TRBD2. After removal of 1 base from V and 4 bases from J, the junction contained 7 bases not matched to a gene. The CDR3 loop spans 17 amino acids. Germline loops: CDR1 SGHVS, CDR2 FQNEAQ. CDR3 in DNA: TGTGCCAGCAGCTTAGGAGGTAGCGGGGGGGCATCAGATACGCAGTATTTT. Its protein product is CASSLGGSGGASDTQYF.

The chain has TRBV19 and TRBJ1-5; 7 bases are a match to TRBD1. Germline V gives CDR1 LNHDA, CDR2 SQIVND (reference sequence). V lost 5 bases and J lost 5; bases outside the gene matches: 6. This CDR3 has 14 amino acids. CDR3 in DNA: TGTGCCAGTAGTCTCGGGACAGTCTATCAGCCCCAGCATTTT. Translation gives CASSLGTVYQPQHF. The full variable domain, completed using reference TRBV19 and TRBJ1-5, is DGGITQSPKYLFRKEGQNVTLSCEQNLNHDAMYWYRQDPGQGLRLIYYSQIVNDFQKGDIAEGYSVSREKKESFPLTVTSAQKNPTAFYLCASSLGTVYQPQHFGDGTRLSIL.

The V call is TRBV6-5, the J call TRBJ1-4; possibly TRBD1 for D (5 bases). The CDR3 totals 15 residues. V was shortened by 6 bases and J by 0 bases, with 11 bases between the two germline ends. Germline V gives CDR1 MNHEY, CDR2 SVGAGI. CDR3 sequence (DNA): TGTGCCAGCAGGGCCAGGGTTGCAACTAATGAAAAACTGTTTTTT. Protein: CASRARVATNEKLFF.

Concerning this clone itself: Other DNA sequences from this sample encode an identical CDR3 as well. This chain joins TRBV7-2 and TRBJ2-5, with 8 bases lining up with TRBD1. The CDR3 runs to 14 residues. After removal of 3 bases from V and 2 bases from J, the junction contained 2 bases not matched to a gene. Germline values: CDR1 SGHTA, CDR2 FQGNSA. The CDR3 protein is CASSFNRGQETQYF. DNA for the CDR3: TGTGCCAGCAGCTTCAACAGGGGGCAAGAGACCCAGTACTTC. Using reference TRBV7-2 and TRBJ2-5 for the parts outside the CDR3, the full variable domain is GAGVSQSPSNKVTEKGKDVELRCDPISGHTALYWYRQSLGQGLEFLIYFQGNSAPDKSGLPSDRFSAERTGGSVSTLTIQRTQQEDSAVYLCASSFNRGQETQYFGPGTRLLVL.

The chain uses TRBV10-2 and TRBJ2-1; 11 bases line up with TRBD2. Trimming removed 7 bases from V and 9 bases from J; junction bases left unmatched: 8. Germline V lookup: CDR1 WSHSY, CDR2 SAAADI. This CDR3 has 14 amino acids. CDR3 in amino acids: CASTSSGGASEQFF. CDR3 coding DNA: TGCGCCAGCACAAGTAGCGGGGGGGCATCTGAGCAGTTCTTC.

V and J are TRBV10-3 and TRBJ1-4; TRBD1 is a possible D gene (5 bases). With 2 bases removed from V and 0 bases from J, the gap between germline ends came to 7 bases. The CDR3 totals 15 residues. CDR1 is ENHRY, CDR2 SYGVKD, per germline. The CDR3 DNA reads as TGTGCCATCAGTGAGCGGACAACAACTAATGAAAAACTGTTTTTT. The encoded protein is CAISERTTTNEKLFF.

The rearrangement links TRBV27 to TRBJ2-5, with D perhaps TRBD1 (6 bases). The germline V and J ends were trimmed by 6 bases and 2 bases, with 16 bases remaining between them. This CDR3 spans 15 amino acids. The germline V gene has CDR1 MNHEY and CDR2 SMNVEV (reference sequence). The CDR3 nucleotides are TGTGCCAGCAGCAGAGATACAGGGTTTCAAGAGACCCAGTACTTC. Its protein product is CASSRDTGFQETQYF.

The V and J genes are TRBV5-1 and TRBJ1-1; D is perhaps TRBD1 (5 bases). Trimming took off 1 base at V and 4 bases at J, with 11 bases between the two ends. The germline V gene encodes CDR1 SGHRS and CDR2 YFSETQ. This CDR3 is 14 amino acids long. The DNA for the CDR3 is TGCGCCAGCAGCTTGCCCAGGGAGGTCACTGAAGCTTTCTTT. Protein: CASSLPREVTEAFF.

The chain has TRBV24-1 and TRBJ1-2; no reliable D call. The CDR3 consists of 13 residues. V lost 1 base and J lost 13, with 15 bases in between. Germline CDR1 KGHDR, CDR2 SFDVKD. CDR3 nucleotides: TGTGCCACCAGTGATTTTGCAGGTGCCTCCTTCACCTTC. Protein sequence: CATSDFAGASFTF.

The table lists this clone with a few counts. The chain is built from TRBV24-1 and TRBJ1-5, with D tentatively TRBD1 (5 bases). The CDR3 length is 15 residues. Germline loops: CDR1 KGHDR, CDR2 SFDVKD. Trimming pared 1 base from V and 5 bases from J, leaving 11 bases between. In DNA, the CDR3 is TGTGCCACCAGTGATTTTACCGGGGGTGATCAGCCCCAGCATTTT. This encodes CATSDFTGGDQPQHF.

This sequence joins TRBV29-1 and TRBJ2-1; maybe TRBD2 (6 bases). Trimming shortened V by 6 bases and J by 0 bases, and 12 bases separated the two germline ends. Germline assignment: CDR1 SQVTM and CDR2 ANQGSEA. This CDR3 is built from 14 residues. The CDR3 DNA reads TGCAGCGTGCCCGGAGGGGCCTCCTACAATGAGCAGTTCTTC. It specifies CSVPGGASYNEQFF.

CDR3 residues: CASSLGQTYEQYF. CDR3 DNA sequence: TGTGCCAGCAGTTTAGGACAGACCTACGAGCAGTACTTC. The chain couples TRBV12-3 or TRBV12-4 to TRBJ2-7; TRBD1 is a possible D gene (5 bases). Trimming stripped 1 base from V and 2 bases from J, with 6 bases between. This CDR3 has 13 residues.

V is TRBV27 and J is TRBJ1-6; 8 nucleotides line up with TRBD1. Losses at the gene ends were 2 bases for V and 9 bases for J; bases not matched to a gene: 15. The CDR3 is made up of 18 amino acids. Looked up from germline, CDR1 is MNHEY and CDR2 is SMNVEV (reference sequence). CDR3 protein: CASSLRARTGYGISPLHF. The CDR3 nucleotides read TGTGCCAGCAGTTTACGAGCGAGGACAGGGTATGGAATTTCACCCCTCCACTTT.

This chain connects TRBV18 to TRBJ2-5; possibly TRBD1 for D (5 bases). The germline CDR1 and CDR2 sequences are KGHSH and LQKENI. V gave up 4 bases and J gave up 9 bases, with 12 bases separating them. CDR3 length: 12 amino acids. This chain's CDR3 is CASSQSGKAQYF. The CDR3 DNA is TGTGCCAGCTCACAATCAGGGAAGGCCCAGTACTTC. Together with reference TRBV18 and TRBJ2-5, the CDR3 gives the full variable domain: NAGVMQNPRHLVRRRGQEARLRCSPMKGHSHVYWYRQLPEEGLKFMVYLQKENIIDESGMPKERFSAEFPKEGPSILRIQQVVRGDSAAYFCASSQSGKAQYFGPGTRLLVL.

This clone was observed once. The rearrangement links TRBV30 to TRBJ1-4; weak D call: TRBD1 (5 bases). The CDR3 spans 17 residues. Per the germline V gene, CDR1 is GTSNPN and CDR2 is SVGIG (reference sequence). Trimming removed 0 bases at V and 4 bases at J, with 18 bases between. This CDR3 is CAWSVQYRDSVNEKLFF. The CDR3 nucleotides are TGTGCCTGGAGTGTACAATATAGGGACTCGGTTAATGAAAAACTGTTTTTT.